Following are 17 T cell receptor beta chains from one sample sequenced in a study of blood T cell repertoires in COVID-19. The protocol was immunoSEQ multiplex PCR, while the TCRdb copy is restricted to in-frame clones and leaves out a portion. The table records some 240,000 clones, 84% of them present only once. Sequenced input: peripheral blood. The receptors were sampled from a woman between 35 and 50 years old who had recovered from COVID-19.

This rearrangement joins TRBV5-1 to TRBJ2-7; TRBD2 matches 8 bases. The trim removed 0 bases at V and 6 bases at J, leaving 11 bases unmatched. CDR1 is SGHRS and CDR2 is YFSETQ in the germline V gene. This CDR3 is 16 amino acids long. CDR3 protein: CASSLAGGQPEGEQYF. Written as DNA, the CDR3 is TGCGCCAGCAGCTTGGCGGGGGGGCAACCAGAGGGCGAGCAGTACTTC.

The chain has TRBV5-4 and TRBJ2-7; D is possibly TRBD1 (6 bases). V was shortened by 4 bases and J by 3 bases, with 14 bases between the two germline ends. The CDR3 length is 14 residues. Germline V gene sequence: CDR1 SGHNT, CDR2 YYREEE (reference sequence). This CDR3 is CASSQAGTSYEQYF. The CDR3 DNA is TGTGCCAGCAGCCAGGCAGGGACAAGCTACGAGCAGTACTTC.

V and J are TRBV6-5 and TRBJ2-2, with 9 nucleotides matching TRBD1. J was trimmed by 6 bases and V by 6 bases; bases with no gene match: 8. The CDR3 covers 15 residues. Germline loops: CDR1 MNHEY, CDR2 SVGAGI. In DNA, the CDR3 is TGTGCCAGCAGGACCGGGACAGGGTTCCCCGGGGAGCTGTTTTTT. This sequence encodes CASRTGTGFPGELFF.

The chain is built from TRBV9 and TRBJ2-6; 8 nucleotides match TRBD1. Germline-derived CDR1 and CDR2 are SGDLS and YYNGEE. The CDR3 is 19 amino acids. The junction had 12 bases not matched to a gene; V was cut back by 4 bases and J by 0 bases. The CDR3 spells CASSSSQGAVPSGANVLTF. CDR3 nucleotide sequence: TGTGCCAGCAGCTCAAGTCAGGGGGCCGTTCCCTCTGGGGCCAACGTCCTGACTTTC.

The J gene is TRBJ1-3, the V gene TRBV7-2; D gene unclear. V lost 5 bases and J lost 2, with 13 bases in between. Germline V gene sequence: CDR1 SGHTA, CDR2 FQGNSA. This CDR3 is built from 15 residues. CDR3 residues: CASSATGATGNTIYF. CDR3 nucleotides: TGTGCCAGCAGCGCAACTGGAGCAACTGGAAACACCATATATTTT.

CDR3 coding DNA: TGTGCCAGCAGCTTAGCTAGACTAACTCAGACCTACACCGGGGAGCTGTTTTTT. Its translation: CASSLARLTQTYTGELFF. J is TRBJ2-2 and V is TRBV11-2, with TRBD2 as a possible D gene (5 bases). The germline CDR1 and CDR2 sequences are SGHAT and FQNNGV. Trimming removed 1 base at V and 3 bases at J, with 18 bases between. The CDR3 totals 18 residues.

V is TRBV20-1 and J is TRBJ2-1; weak D call: TRBD1 (6 bases). The CDR3 sequence is 15 residues long. Germline assignment: CDR1 DFQATT and CDR2 SNEGSKA (reference sequence). With 3 bases removed from V and 6 bases from J, the gap between germline ends came to 18 bases. DNA of the CDR3: TGCAGTGCTAGTAATCCTAGACAGGTGACCAATGAGCAGTTCTTC. Translated: CSASNPRQVTNEQFF.

The chain links TRBV7-3 to TRBJ2-3, with 8 bases lining up with TRBD2. Germline V lookup: CDR1 SGHTA, CDR2 FQGTGA. The V gene end was trimmed by 0 bases and the J gene end by 1 base; junction bases not matched to a gene: 0. CDR3 size: 15 residues. This chain's CDR3 is CASSLTSGGTDTQYF. CDR3 coding DNA: TGTGCCAGCAGCTTAACTAGCGGGGGCACAGATACGCAGTATTTT. The whole variable domain, filled in from reference TRBV7-3 and TRBJ2-3, reads GAGVSQTPSNKVTEKGKYVELRCDPISGHTALYWYRQSLGQGPEFLIYFQGTGAADDSGLPNDRFFAVRPEGSVSTLKIQRTERGDSAVYLCASSLTSGGTDTQYFGPGTRLTVL.

V is TRBV12-3 or TRBV12-4 and J is TRBJ1-3; no definite D call. The CDR3 is 13 amino acids. V lost 5 bases to trimming and J lost 4 bases, with 9 bases between them. In DNA, the CDR3 is TGTGCCAGCAGTCGGGTCGACGGAAACACCATATATTTT. It encodes CASSRVDGNTIYF.

The chain recombines TRBV18 with TRBJ2-7, with 14 bases fitting TRBD2. With V trimmed by 4 bases and J by 6 bases, 2 bases remained unmatched. The CDR3 loop spans 14 amino acids. Germline assignment: CDR1 KGHSH and CDR2 LQKENI. CDR3 in DNA: TGTGCCAGCTCACTCGGGACTAGCGGGGGCGAGCAGTACTTC. Translation: CASSLGTSGGEQYF.

V and J are TRBV6-5 and TRBJ2-3; 11 bases are a match to TRBD2. Trimming at V came to 3 bases and at J to 5 bases, leaving 4 bases not matched to a gene. CDR3 length: 15 residues. The germline gives CDR1 MNHEY, CDR2 SVGAGI. The CDR3 region has the DNA TGTGCCAGCAGTTATAGCGGGGGGGCCGGAGATACGCAGTATTTT. Translating it yields CASSYSGGAGDTQYF.

The V call is TRBV5-8, the J call TRBJ2-3, with TRBD1 as a possible D gene (6 bases). This CDR3 is built from 14 residues. V lost 7 bases and J 6 bases, leaving 18 bases between the germline ends. CDR1 and CDR2 (germline): SGHTS, YDEGEE. CDR3 sequence: CASGDRGFGDTQYF. Written as DNA, the CDR3 is TGTGCCAGCGGCGATAGGGGGTTCGGGGATACGCAGTATTTT.

This clone was observed once. This chain links TRBV6-4 with TRBJ2-3, with TRBD2 matching 13 bases. The V segment lost 5 bases and the J segment 4 bases; nucleotides outside the gene matches: 9. CDR3 size: 17 residues. CDR1 and CDR2 (germline): MRHNA, SNTAGT. CDR3 DNA sequence: TGTGCCAGCAGTAAGACTAGCGGGGGGCTACGAGCAGATACGCAGTATTTT. Residues: CASSKTSGGLRADTQYF.

V usage is TRBV7-2 and J usage is TRBJ1-3; D is undetermined. CDR3 length equals 15 residues. The germline V gene has CDR1 SGHTA and CDR2 FQGNSA. With 5 bases removed from V and 0 bases from J, the gap between germline ends came to 11 bases. CDR3 residues: CASSITQSSGNTIYF. The CDR3 DNA reads as TGTGCCAGCAGCATAACTCAATCCTCTGGAAACACCATATATTTT.

The chain uses TRBV3-1 (or the pseudogene TRBV3-2) and TRBJ2-1, with 9 bases fitting TRBD2. After removal of 0 bases from V and 3 bases from J, the junction contained 12 bases not matched to a gene. This CDR3 contains 19 residues. Looked up from germline, CDR1 is LGHDT and CDR2 is YNNKEL (reference sequence). This CDR3 is CASSQDGSSGGKDYNEQFF. CDR3 coding DNA: TGTGCCAGCAGCCAAGATGGGTCGAGCGGGGGGAAAGACTACAATGAGCAGTTCTTC.

The chain is built from TRBV2 and TRBJ1-6; D possibly corresponds to TRBD1 (6 bases). Germline V gene data show CDR1 as SNHLY and CDR2 as FYNNEI. The CDR3 runs to 17 residues. V was cut by 3 bases and J by 9 bases, with 21 bases left in between. CDR3 nucleotide sequence: TGTGCCAGCAGTGAGAGGGGGGGCCGGGGGATTATTTCACCCCTCCACTTT. It encodes CASSERGGRGIISPLHF. Full variable domain (remainder filled in from reference TRBV2 and TRBJ1-6): EPEVTQTPSHQVTQMGQEVILRCVPISNHLYFYWYRQILGQKVEFLVSFYNNEISEKSEIFDDQFSVERPDGSNFTLKIRSTKLEDSAMYFCASSERGGRGIISPLHFGNGTRLTVT.

The chain employs TRBV3-1 (or the pseudogene TRBV3-2) and TRBJ1-1; a weak D match, TRBD1 (5 bases). The CDR3 loop spans 13 amino acids. The V and J ends lost 0 bases and 7 bases respectively, with 9 bases between them. The germline gives CDR1 LGHDT, CDR2 YNNKEL (reference sequence). CDR3 coding DNA: TGTGCCAGCAGCCAAGAGAGTGACAGTGAAGCTTTCTTT. Protein product: CASSQESDSEAFF.